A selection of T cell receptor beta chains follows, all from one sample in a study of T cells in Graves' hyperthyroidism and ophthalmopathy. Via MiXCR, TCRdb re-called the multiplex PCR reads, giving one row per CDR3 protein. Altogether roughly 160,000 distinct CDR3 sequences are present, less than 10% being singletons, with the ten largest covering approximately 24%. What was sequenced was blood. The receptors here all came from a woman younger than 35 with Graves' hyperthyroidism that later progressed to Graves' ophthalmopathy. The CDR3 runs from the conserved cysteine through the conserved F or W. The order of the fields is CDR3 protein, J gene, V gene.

CASSQVGTGDKYGYTF,TRBJ1-2,TRBV4-1
CASSTQESTEAFF,TRBJ1-1,TRBV12-3/TRBV12-4
CASSLSSETDYEQYF,TRBJ2-7,TRBV28
CASSLELGLAGVETQYF,TRBJ2-5,TRBV7-8
CASSLVAGAEQYF,TRBJ2-7,TRBV13
CSAAAGGKYGYTF,TRBJ1-2,TRBV20-1
CASSMDRSYEQYF,TRBJ2-7,TRBV12-3/TRBV12-4
CASSLAPLRTNTEAFF,TRBJ1-1,TRBV5-1
CASLSGTGDQPQHF,TRBJ1-5,TRBV28
CSAGGTGHNEKLFF,TRBJ1-4,TRBV20-1
CASSSLRKPANTGELFF,TRBJ2-2,TRBV6-2/TRBV6-3
CAISGAGRGNTEAFF,TRBJ1-1,TRBV10-3
CASSFGGDNQPQHF,TRBJ1-5,TRBV28
CSARRGTGVSYEQYF,TRBJ2-7,TRBV20-1
CASSAAGTGGEKLFF,TRBJ1-4,TRBV7-8
CASSRQGAEEQYF,TRBJ2-7,TRBV19
CASSSTPGSGGRQPQHF,TRBJ1-5,TRBV7-9
CSVVPSGKLAKNIQYF,TRBJ2-4,TRBV29-1
CASSPLGPTSGYTF,TRBJ1-2,TRBV14
CASSDGGRREQYF,TRBJ2-7,TRBV6-1
CASSPPGLGSDYGYTF,TRBJ1-2,TRBV18
CASSGDNPGARYSNQPQHF,TRBJ1-5,TRBV7-8
CASVLQGDTQYF,TRBJ2-3,TRBV30
CASSYRAAGYEQFF,TRBJ2-1,TRBV7-8
CASKARFGGRNEQYF,TRBJ2-7,TRBV12-3/TRBV12-4
CASSIYGTSGGDTQYF,TRBJ2-3,TRBV28
CATHDRKSEKLFF,TRBJ1-4,TRBV7-8
CASSLYSGLSYEQYF,TRBJ2-7,TRBV7-3
CASSHTSSGRAGGETQYF,TRBJ2-5,TRBV4-1
CAWSPYRNSPLHF,TRBJ1-6,TRBV30
CASSEFQYTDTQYF,TRBJ2-3,TRBV25-1
CASSPQQMDTEAFF,TRBJ1-1,TRBV18
CSAKHSSGGVRTDTQYF,TRBJ2-3,TRBV20-1
CAISPGQGVAGELFF,TRBJ2-2,TRBV10-3
CAISAEAFF,TRBJ1-1,TRBV10-3
CASSLVRVSSGANVLTF,TRBJ2-6,TRBV5-6
CAINEGTNYGYTF,TRBJ1-2,TRBV10-3
CASSLASGVYNEQFF,TRBJ2-1,TRBV7-8
CSVPDNMNTEAFF,TRBJ1-1,TRBV29-1